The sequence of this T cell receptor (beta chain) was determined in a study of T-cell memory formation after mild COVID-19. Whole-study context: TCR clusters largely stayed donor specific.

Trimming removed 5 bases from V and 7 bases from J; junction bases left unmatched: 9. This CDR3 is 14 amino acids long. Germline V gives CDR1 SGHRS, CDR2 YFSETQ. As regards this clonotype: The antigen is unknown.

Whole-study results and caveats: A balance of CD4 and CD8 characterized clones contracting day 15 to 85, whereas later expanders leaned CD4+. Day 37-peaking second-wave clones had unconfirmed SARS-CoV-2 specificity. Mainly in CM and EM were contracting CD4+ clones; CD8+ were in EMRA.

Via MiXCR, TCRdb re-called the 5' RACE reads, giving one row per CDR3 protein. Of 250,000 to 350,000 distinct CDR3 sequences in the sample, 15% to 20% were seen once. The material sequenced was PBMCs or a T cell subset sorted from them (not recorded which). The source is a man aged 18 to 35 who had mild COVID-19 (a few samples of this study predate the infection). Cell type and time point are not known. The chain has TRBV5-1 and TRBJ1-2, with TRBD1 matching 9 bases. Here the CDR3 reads CASRSGTGFVGYTF. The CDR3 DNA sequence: TGCGCCAGCAGATCCGGGACAGGGTTCGTTGGCTACACCTTC. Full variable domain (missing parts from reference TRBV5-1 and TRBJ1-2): KAGVTQTPRYLIKTRGQQVTLSCSPISGHRSVSWYQQTPGQGLQFLFEYFSETQRNKGNFPGRFSGRQFSNSRSEMNVSTLELGDSALYLCASRSGTGFVGYTFGSGTRLTVV.